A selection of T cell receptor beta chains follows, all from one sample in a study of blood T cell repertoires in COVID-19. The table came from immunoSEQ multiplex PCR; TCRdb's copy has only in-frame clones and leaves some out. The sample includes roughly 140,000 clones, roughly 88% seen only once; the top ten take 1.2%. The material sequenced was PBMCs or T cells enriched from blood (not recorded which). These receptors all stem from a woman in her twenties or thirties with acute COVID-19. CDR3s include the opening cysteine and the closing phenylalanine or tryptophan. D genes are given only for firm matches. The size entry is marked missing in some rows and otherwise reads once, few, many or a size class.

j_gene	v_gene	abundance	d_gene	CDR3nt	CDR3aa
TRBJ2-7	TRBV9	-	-	TGTGCCAGCAGCGCCGTGGATGGGCCTGCCTACGAGCAGTACTTC	CASSAVDGPAYEQYF
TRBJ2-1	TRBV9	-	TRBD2	TGTGCCAGCAGCGTAGCTTCTAGCGGGTACAATGAGCAGTTCTTC	CASSVASSGYNEQFF
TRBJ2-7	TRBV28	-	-	TGTGCCAGCAGTTTATTGTATGCCTACGAGCAGTACTTC	CASSLLYAYEQYF
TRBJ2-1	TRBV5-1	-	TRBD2	TGCGCCAGCAGCGCCGGGGCGGGGGGCAATGAGCAGTTCTTC	CASSAGAGGNEQFF
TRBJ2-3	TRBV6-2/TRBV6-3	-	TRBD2	TGTGCCAGCAGTTCCGGACTAGCGGGAGGGGCAGATACGCAGTATTTT	CASSSGLAGGADTQYF
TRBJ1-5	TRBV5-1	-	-	TGCGCCAGCAGCTTTGGTGGTTCGGGCAATCAGCCCCAGCATTTT	CASSFGGSGNQPQHF
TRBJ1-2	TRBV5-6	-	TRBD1	TGTGCCAGCAGCTTGGTGTATCCGGGACAGGGGGCGCTTGGCTACACCTTC	CASSLVYPGQGALGYTF
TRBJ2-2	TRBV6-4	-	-	TGTGCCAGCAGACCCCAGGACACCGGGGAGCTGTTTTTT	CASRPQDTGELFF
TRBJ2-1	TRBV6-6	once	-	TGTGCCAGCAGTCCGTCTGCGGGGATTAGCGTAGGCAATGAGCAGTTCTTC	CASSPSAGISVGNEQFF
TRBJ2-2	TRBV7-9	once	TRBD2	TGTGCCAGCAGCTTAGGGGTGGGAGGGCCCACCACCGGGGAGCTGTTTTTT	CASSLGVGGPTTGELFF
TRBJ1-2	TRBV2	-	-	TGTGCCAGCAGTGCGGACAGCTATGGCTACACCTTC	CASSADSYGYTF
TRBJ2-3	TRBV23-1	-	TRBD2	TGCGCCAGCAGTCACCCCGGGACTAGCGGGAGTACAGATACGCAGTATTTT	CASSHPGTSGSTDTQYF
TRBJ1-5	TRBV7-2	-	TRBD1	TGTGCCAGCAGCTCCCGGACAGGGGTCCAGCCCCAGCATTTT	CASSSRTGVQPQHF
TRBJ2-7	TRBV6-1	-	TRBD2	TGTGCCAGCAGTGCCGGGACTAGCGGGAGGGCCGGGTCCTACGAGCAGTACTTC	CASSAGTSGRAGSYEQYF
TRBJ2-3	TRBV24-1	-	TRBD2	TGTGCCACCAGTGTGTCGCTAGCGGGAGACGAAGATACGCAGTATTTT	CATSVSLAGDEDTQYF
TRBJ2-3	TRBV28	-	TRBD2	TGTGCCAGCAGTTTTGAGGGGAGCGGGAGGGAGGATACGCAGTATTTT	CASSFEGSGREDTQYF
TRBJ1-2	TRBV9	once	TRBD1	TGTGCCAGCAGTGATACAGGGGGCGCGGCCTATGGCTACACCTTC	CASSDTGGAAYGYTF
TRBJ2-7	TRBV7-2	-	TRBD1	TGTGCCAGCAGCTTGGGACAGGTTCCAACCTACGAGCAGTACTTC	CASSLGQVPTYEQYF
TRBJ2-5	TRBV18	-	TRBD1	TGTGCCAGCTCATTGACAGGGGACGGAGAGACCCAGTACTTC	CASSLTGDGETQYF
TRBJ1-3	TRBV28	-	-	TGTGCCAGCAGTTCGACGCGGATTGGAAACACCATATATTTT	CASSSTRIGNTIYF
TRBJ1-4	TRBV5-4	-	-	TGTGCCAGCAGCTTGGAGTCCGGGGTGGGAGAAAAACTGTTTTTT	CASSLESGVGEKLFF
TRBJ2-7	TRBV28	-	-	TGTGCCAGTAGAAGCTCCTACGAGCAGTACTTC	CASRSSYEQYF
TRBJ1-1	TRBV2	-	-	TGTGCCAGCAGGTTAACTTTAGCTTTCTTT	CASRLTLAFF
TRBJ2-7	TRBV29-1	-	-	TGCAGCGTTAACCGGGACTTTGGCGAGCAGTACTTC	CSVNRDFGEQYF
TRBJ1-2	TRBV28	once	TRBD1	TGTGCCAGCAGTCCCAAGGGACAGCGTTATGGCTACACCTTC	CASSPKGQRYGYTF
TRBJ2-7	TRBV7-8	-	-	TGTGCCAGCAGCTTAGTTTTCGAGGGAGCAATTTCTTACGAGCAGTACTTC	CASSLVFEGAISYEQYF
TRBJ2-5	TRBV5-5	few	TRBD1	TGTGCCAGCAGCCTGACAGGGACCAACCAAGAGACCCAGTACTTC	CASSLTGTNQETQYF
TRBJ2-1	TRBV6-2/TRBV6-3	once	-	TGTGCCAGCAGCCGATCGCGGACTAAGTATTATGAGCAGTTCTTC	CASSRSRTKYYEQFF
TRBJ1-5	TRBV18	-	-	TGTGCCAGCTCACCAGGAGGCAATCAGCCCCAGCATTTT	CASSPGGNQPQHF
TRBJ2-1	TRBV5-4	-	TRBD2	TGTGCCAGCAGTTTTAGCGGGGCGTCCTACAATGAGCAGTTCTTC	CASSFSGASYNEQFF
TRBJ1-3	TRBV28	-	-	TGTGCCAGCAGAACACAGGGAACTGGAAACACCATATATTTT	CASRTQGTGNTIYF
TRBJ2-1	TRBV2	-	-	TGTGCCGGCGGGGCGGGAAAAGAGCAGTTCTTC	CAGGAGKEQFF
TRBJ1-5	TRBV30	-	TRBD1	TGTGCCTGGAAACCTGGGACAGGGCCAAGCAATCAGCCCCAGCATTTT	CAWKPGTGPSNQPQHF
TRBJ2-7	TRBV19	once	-	TGTGCCAGTAGTAAGCGGAGCGCCAGCTCCTACGAGCAGTACTTC	CASSKRSASSYEQYF
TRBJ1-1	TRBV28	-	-	TGTGCCAGCGAACCTTGGACACGGATCATGAACACTGAAGCTTTCTTT	CASEPWTRIMNTEAFF
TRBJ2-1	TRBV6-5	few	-	TGTGCCAGCAGTCGGCACGGGAGTAGGAATGAGCAGTTCTTC	CASSRHGSRNEQFF
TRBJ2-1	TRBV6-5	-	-	TGTGCCAGCAGTTCCCGGTCAGGGCTCAATGAGCAGTTCTTC	CASSSRSGLNEQFF
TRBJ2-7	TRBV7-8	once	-	TGTGCCAGCAGCTCGCGACAGAGCCACGAGCAGTACTTC	CASSSRQSHEQYF
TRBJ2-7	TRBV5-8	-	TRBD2	TGTGCCAGCAGCCTCGGACTAGTTTCCGAGCAGTACTTC	CASSLGLVSEQYF
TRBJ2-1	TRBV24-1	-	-	TGTGCCACCAGAGGTAGCGGTCACTACAATGAGCAGTTCTTC	CATRGSGHYNEQFF
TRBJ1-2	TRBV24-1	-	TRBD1	TGTGCCACCAGTGATGTGGGGACAGGGAAATATGGCTACACCTTC	CATSDVGTGKYGYTF
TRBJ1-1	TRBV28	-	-	TGTGCCAGCAGTTCAACCTCCACCTTGAGGGCTTTCTTT	CASSSTSTLRAFF
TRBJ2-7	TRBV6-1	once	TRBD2	TGTGCCAGCAGTGATAGCGGGGTCTCCTACGAGCAGTACTTC	CASSDSGVSYEQYF
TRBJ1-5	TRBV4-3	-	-	TGCGCCAGCAGCCCGTCTCCTCAGCCCCAGCATTTT	CASSPSPQPQHF
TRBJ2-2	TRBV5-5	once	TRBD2	TGTGCCAGCAGCCAGGGACTAGCGGGAATCTCCCCTCGAACCGGGGAGCTGTTTTTT	CASSQGLAGISPRTGELFF
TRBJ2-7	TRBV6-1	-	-	TGTGCCAGCAGTGAAGCGGAGAATCTGCAGTACTTC	CASSEAENLQYF
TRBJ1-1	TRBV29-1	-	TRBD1	TGCAGCGTTGTGCAGGGGGGAGGCACTGAAGCTTTCTTT	CSVVQGGGTEAFF
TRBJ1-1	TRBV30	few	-	TGTGCCTGGAGTCAACAGGGTTTGTACACTGAAGCTTTCTTT	CAWSQQGLYTEAFF
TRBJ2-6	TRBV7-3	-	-	TGTGCCAGCAGCTTAAGCCTACCTGGGGCCAACGTCCTGACTTTC	CASSLSLPGANVLTF
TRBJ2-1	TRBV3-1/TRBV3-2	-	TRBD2	TGTGCCAGCAGCCAAGGAAGTACCGGGACTAGAAGTAGTGAGCAGTTCTTC	CASSQGSTGTRSSEQFF